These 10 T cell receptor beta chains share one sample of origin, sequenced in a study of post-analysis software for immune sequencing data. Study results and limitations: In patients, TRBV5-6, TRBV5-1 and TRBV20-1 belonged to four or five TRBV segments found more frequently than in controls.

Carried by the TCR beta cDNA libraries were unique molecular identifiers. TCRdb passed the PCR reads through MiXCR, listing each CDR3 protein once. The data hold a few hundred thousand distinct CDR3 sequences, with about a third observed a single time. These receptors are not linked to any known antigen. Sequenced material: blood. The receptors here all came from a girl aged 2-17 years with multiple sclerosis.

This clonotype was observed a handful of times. DNA of the CDR3: TGCAGTGCTAGTTCTAGAGGAGAGACCCAGTACTTC. Amino acids: CSASSRGETQYF. The chain is built from TRBV20-1 and TRBJ2-7; D unresolved. The end of the DNA aligns better with TRBJ2-5, so the J call may be wrong. Germline V gene sequence: CDR1 DFQATT, CDR2 SNEGSKA (reference sequence). The CDR3 is 12 amino acids.

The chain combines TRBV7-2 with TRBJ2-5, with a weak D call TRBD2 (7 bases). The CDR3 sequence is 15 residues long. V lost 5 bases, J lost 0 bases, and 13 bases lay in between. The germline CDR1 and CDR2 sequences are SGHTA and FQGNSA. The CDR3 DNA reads TGTGCCAGCAGCAACGGGGGGCAGTACCAAGAGACCCAGTACTTC. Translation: CASSNGGQYQETQYF.

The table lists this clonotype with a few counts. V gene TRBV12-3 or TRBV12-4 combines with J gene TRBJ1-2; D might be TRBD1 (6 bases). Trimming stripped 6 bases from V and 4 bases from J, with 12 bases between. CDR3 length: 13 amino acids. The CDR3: CASRLRGGYGYTF. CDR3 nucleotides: TGTGCCAGCAGACTCAGGGGCGGCTATGGCTACACCTTC.

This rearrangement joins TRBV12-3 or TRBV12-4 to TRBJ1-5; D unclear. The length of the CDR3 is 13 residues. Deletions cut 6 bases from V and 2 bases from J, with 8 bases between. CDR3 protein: CASRGSGNQPQHF. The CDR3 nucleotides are TGTGCCAGCAGGGGGTCCGGCAATCAGCCCCAGCATTTT.

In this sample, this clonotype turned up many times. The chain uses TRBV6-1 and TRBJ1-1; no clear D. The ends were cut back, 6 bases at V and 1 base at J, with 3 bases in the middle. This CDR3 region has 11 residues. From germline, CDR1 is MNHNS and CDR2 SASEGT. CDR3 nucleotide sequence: TGTGCCAGCAGCGGGAACACTGAAGCTTTCTTT. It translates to CASSGNTEAFF.

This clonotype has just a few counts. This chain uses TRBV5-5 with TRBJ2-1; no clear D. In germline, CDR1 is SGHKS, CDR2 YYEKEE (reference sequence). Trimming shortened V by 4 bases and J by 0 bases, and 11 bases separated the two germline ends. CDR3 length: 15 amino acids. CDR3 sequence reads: CASSVDSSSYNEQFF. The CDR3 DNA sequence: TGTGCCAGCAGCGTCGACTCGAGCTCCTACAATGAGCAGTTCTTC. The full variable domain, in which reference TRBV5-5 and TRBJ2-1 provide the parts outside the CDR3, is DAGVTQSPTHLIKTRGQQVTLRCSPISGHKSVSWYQQVLGQGPQFIFQYYEKEERGRGNFPDRFSARQFPNYSSELNVNALLLGDSALYLCASSVDSSSYNEQFFGPGTRLTVL.

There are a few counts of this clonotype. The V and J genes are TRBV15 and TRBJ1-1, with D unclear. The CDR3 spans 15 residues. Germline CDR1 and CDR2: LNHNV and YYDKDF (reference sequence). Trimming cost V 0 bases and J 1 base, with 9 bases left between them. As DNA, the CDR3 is TGTGCCACCAGCAGAGAGAGGTCATCGAACACTGAAGCTTTCTTT. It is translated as CATSRERSSNTEAFF.

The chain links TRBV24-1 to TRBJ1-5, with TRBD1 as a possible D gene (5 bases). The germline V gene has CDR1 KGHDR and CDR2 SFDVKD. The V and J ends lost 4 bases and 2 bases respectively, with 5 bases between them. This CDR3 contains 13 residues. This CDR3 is CATSEGGNQPQHF. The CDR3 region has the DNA TGTGCCACCAGTGAAGGGGGCAATCAGCCCCAGCATTTT.

The CDR3 protein is CASSSPTGTGNSPLHF. Written as DNA, the CDR3 is TGCGCCAGCAGCTCCCCAACCGGGACAGGGAATTCACCCCTCCACTTT. This chain uses TRBV5-1 with TRBJ1-6, with TRBD1 matching over 9 bases. The CDR3 sequence is 16 residues long. Germline lookup yields CDR1 SGHRS and CDR2 YFSETQ. Trimming took 3 bases from V and 7 from J; bases not matched to a gene: 8. Using reference TRBV5-1 and TRBJ1-6 for the parts outside the CDR3, the full variable domain is KAGVTQTPRYLIKTRGQQVTLSCSPISGHRSVSWYQQTPGQGLQFLFEYFSETQRNKGNFPGRFSGRQFSNSRSEMNVSTLELGDSALYLCASSSPTGTGNSPLHFGNGTRLTVT.

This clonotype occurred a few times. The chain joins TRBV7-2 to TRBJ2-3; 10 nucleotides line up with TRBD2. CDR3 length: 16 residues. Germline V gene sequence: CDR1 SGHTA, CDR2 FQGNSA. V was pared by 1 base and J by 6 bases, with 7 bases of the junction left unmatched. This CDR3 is CASSLVSGGAVDTQYF. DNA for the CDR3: TGTGCCAGCAGCTTAGTCAGCGGGGGGGCTGTGGATACGCAGTATTTT. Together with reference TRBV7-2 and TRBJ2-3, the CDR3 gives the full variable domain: GAGVSQSPSNKVTEKGKDVELRCDPISGHTALYWYRQSLGQGLEFLIYFQGNSAPDKSGLPSDRFSAERTGGSVSTLTIQRTQQEDSAVYLCASSLVSGGAVDTQYFGPGTRLTVL.